This TCR beta chain was sequenced for a study of OX40 agonist ivuxolimab in advanced cancers. Study conclusions and caveats: The study found that CD8+ T cells averaged more expanded clones than CD4+.

Germline CDR1 reads MNHEY; CDR2 reads SMNVEV (reference sequence). The V and J ends lost 2 bases and 10 bases respectively, with 20 bases between them. The CDR3 has 15 amino acids. Repertoires were generated with immunoSEQ multiplex PCR, while TCRdb's copy carries only in-frame clones and drops some. The repertoire holds about 61,000 clones, with about 85% as singletons. To note about this clone: Its antigen is unknown.

At cycle 4 day 1, cycle 7 day 1, and baseline, blood was sampled. The sample was CD4+ or CD8+ T cells sorted from blood, taken in a trial of the OX40 agonist ivuxolimab. The sequence came from an adult with an advanced solid tumor such as melanoma, head and neck, liver or kidney cancer. This sequence joins TRBV27 and TRBJ1-1; no firm D call. The CDR3 DNA reads as TGTGCCAGCAGTTTAAATCCCCTTACGCAACCCGGAGCTTTCTTT. Protein product: CASSLNPLTQPGAFF.